Each of the 15 T cell receptor beta chains below was sequenced from the same sample in a study of blood T cell repertoires in COVID-19. Repertoires were generated with immunoSEQ multiplex PCR, while TCRdb's copy carries only in-frame clones and drops some. This table has some 130,000 clones, 86% appearing once. Material for sequencing was peripheral blood. These receptors all come from a woman between 65 and 79 years old with COVID-19, enrolled during active disease.

This clone was recorded only once. V usage is TRBV2 and J usage is TRBJ1-1; D gene unclear. The V end lost 0 bases, the J end lost 5 bases, and 10 bases lay between the germline ends. The CDR3 runs 14 residues. Germline CDR1 is SNHLY and CDR2 is FYNNEI. CDR3 DNA sequence: TGTGCCAGCAGTGAAGCGAAGAGGCATACTGAAGCTTTCTTT. Amino acid sequence: CASSEAKRHTEAFF.

The rearrangement uses TRBV24-1 and TRBJ2-4; possibly TRBD1 for D (5 bases). V dropped 2 bases and J dropped 2 bases, with 9 bases sitting between them. In germline, CDR1 is KGHDR, CDR2 SFDVKD. CDR3 length: 15 amino acids. This chain's CDR3 is CATSDSWGTKNIQYF. The DNA of the CDR3 is TGTGCCACCAGTGATTCCTGGGGCACCAAAAACATTCAGTACTTC.

The chain combines TRBV3-1 (or the pseudogene TRBV3-2) with TRBJ2-7, with 8 bases aligning to TRBD2. This CDR3 has 16 residues. V shed 1 base and J 2 bases; nucleotides not matched to a gene: 7. Germline V CDR1 and CDR2: LGHDT, YNNKEL (reference sequence). CDR3 residues: CASSQGPSGGPYEQYF. CDR3 nucleotides: TGTGCCAGCAGCCAAGGCCCCAGCGGGGGACCCTACGAGCAGTACTTC.

J is TRBJ2-7 and V is TRBV19, with a tentative D call TRBD2 (6 bases). Germline V gene sequence: CDR1 LNHDA, CDR2 SQIVND (reference sequence). V was shortened by 3 bases and J by 4 bases, with 10 bases between the two germline ends. The CDR3 runs to 13 residues. CDR3 DNA sequence: TGTGCCAGTAGTATGCCGGGGACTTACGAGCAGTACTTC. As protein: CASSMPGTYEQYF. The variable domain in full, completed from reference TRBV19 and TRBJ2-7, reads DGGITQSPKYLFRKEGQNVTLSCEQNLNHDAMYWYRQDPGQGLRLIYYSQIVNDFQKGDIAEGYSVSREKKESFPLTVTSAQKNPTAFYLCASSMPGTYEQYFGPGTRLTVT.

The V and J genes are TRBV5-1 and TRBJ1-5; 7 bases fit TRBD1. The CDR3 sequence is 15 residues long. J was trimmed by 2 bases and V by 1 base; bases with no gene match: 3. Germline V gene sequence: CDR1 SGHRS, CDR2 YFSETQ. CDR3 sequence (DNA): TGCGCCAGCAGCTTGAGTACAGGGGGCAATCAGCCCCAGCATTTT. Protein: CASSLSTGGNQPQHF.

This chain connects TRBV6-6 to TRBJ2-1, with 8 bases that match TRBD2. The V segment lost 3 bases and the J segment 5 bases; nucleotides outside the gene matches: 6. The V gene's germline CDR1 is MNHNY and CDR2 SVGAGI (reference sequence). The CDR3 totals 15 residues. The CDR3 DNA reads TGTGCCAGCAGTTATGTATCGCGGGGGGACAATGAGCAGTTCTTC. This sequence encodes CASSYVSRGDNEQFF.

Here the CDR3 reads CATSAPGRTEAFF. The CDR3 coding sequence is TGTGCCACCAGTGCGCCAGGGAGGACTGAAGCTTTCTTT. The chain joins TRBV24-1 to TRBJ1-1; perhaps TRBD1 as D (5 bases). V dropped 5 bases and J dropped 5 bases, with 11 bases sitting between them. Per the germline V gene, CDR1 is KGHDR and CDR2 is SFDVKD. The CDR3 sequence is 13 residues long.

This clone was picked up a small number of times. The genes are TRBV10-1 and TRBJ1-1; TRBD1 might be the D (5 bases). V shed 0 bases and J shed 5 bases, with 16 bases lying between them. The CDR3 is 16 amino acids. Germline loops: CDR1 WNHNN, CDR2 SYGVQD (reference sequence). CDR3: CASSESGRVKDTEAFF. CDR3 bases: TGCGCCAGCAGTGAGTCGGGCAGGGTGAAGGATACTGAAGCTTTCTTT.

This chain joins TRBV3-1 (or the pseudogene TRBV3-2) and TRBJ2-2; TRBD2 agrees at 9 bases. With V trimmed by 5 bases and J by 2 bases, 6 bases remained unmatched. The CDR3 spans 16 residues. CDR1 is LGHDT and CDR2 is YNNKEL in the germline V gene (reference sequence). Here the CDR3 DNA reads TGTGCCAGCAGCTCCAGGACTAGCGTAAACACCGGGGAGCTGTTTTTT. Its protein product is CASSSRTSVNTGELFF.

The J gene is TRBJ2-2, the V gene TRBV5-1; D gene ambiguous. CDR3 size: 15 residues. Trimming removed 1 base at V and 2 bases at J, with 9 bases between. The germline V gene has CDR1 SGHRS and CDR2 YFSETQ. The CDR3 DNA reads TGCGCCAGCAGCTTGTCAGGTATTAACACCGGGGAGCTGTTTTTT. This codes for CASSLSGINTGELFF.

V and J are TRBV7-9 and TRBJ2-1, with 12 bases that match TRBD2. Germline loops: CDR1 SEHNR, CDR2 FQNEAQ (reference sequence). With V trimmed by 5 bases and J by 2 bases, 10 bases remained unmatched. This CDR3 is 18 amino acids long. CDR3 sequence reads: CASSPNIRTSGTYNEQFF. The CDR3 coding sequence is TGTGCCAGCAGCCCTAACATTCGGACTAGCGGGACCTACAATGAGCAGTTCTTC.

This chain connects TRBV30 to TRBJ2-7; TRBD1 aligns across 7 bases. J lost 5 bases, V lost 6 bases, and 16 bases had no gene match. Germline V gene sequence: CDR1 GTSNPN, CDR2 SVGIG (reference sequence). The CDR3 sequence is 15 residues long. The CDR3, as DNA: TGTGCCTGTATAACAGGGGTGAGTTTAGGTAACGAGCAGTACTTC. Amino acids: CACITGVSLGNEQYF. Supplemented by reference TRBV30 and TRBJ2-7, the full variable domain reads SQTIHQWPATLVQPVGSPLSLECTVEGTSNPNLYWYRQAAGRGLQLLFYSVGIGQISSEVPQNLSASRPQDRQFILSSKKLLLSDSGFYLCACITGVSLGNEQYFGPGTRLTVT.

The V and J genes are TRBV10-3 and TRBJ2-7, with 12 bases matching TRBD2. Germline assignment: CDR1 ENHRY and CDR2 SYGVKD. Germline trimming cut 2 bases from V and 2 bases from J; bases unmatched to any gene: 1. The CDR3 is made up of 15 amino acids. The CDR3 DNA is TGTGCCATCAGTGAGACTAGCGGGGGGACCTACGAGCAGTACTTC. Its protein is CAISETSGGTYEQYF.

This clone turned up a few times. The chain recombines TRBV2 with TRBJ2-7; 12 bases map to TRBD1. This CDR3 is built from 14 residues. The ends lost 5 bases at V and 5 bases at J; junction bases unmatched: 4. CDR1 is SNHLY, CDR2 FYNNEI, per germline. CDR3 nucleotide sequence: TGTGCCAGCAGTTGGGACAGGGGGCTCGACGAGCAGTACTTC. It encodes CASSWDRGLDEQYF.

This clone was counted only a few times. V gene TRBV5-6 combines with J gene TRBJ1-6; the D gene is possibly TRBD1 (5 bases). V was shortened by 0 bases and J by 8 bases, with 12 bases between the two germline ends. The CDR3 length is 15 residues. From germline, CDR1 is SGHDT and CDR2 YYEEEE. In DNA, the CDR3 is TGTGCCAGCAGCTTGGGAGCGGGGGGTTATTCACCCCTCCACTTT. Translated, it gives CASSLGAGGYSPLHF.